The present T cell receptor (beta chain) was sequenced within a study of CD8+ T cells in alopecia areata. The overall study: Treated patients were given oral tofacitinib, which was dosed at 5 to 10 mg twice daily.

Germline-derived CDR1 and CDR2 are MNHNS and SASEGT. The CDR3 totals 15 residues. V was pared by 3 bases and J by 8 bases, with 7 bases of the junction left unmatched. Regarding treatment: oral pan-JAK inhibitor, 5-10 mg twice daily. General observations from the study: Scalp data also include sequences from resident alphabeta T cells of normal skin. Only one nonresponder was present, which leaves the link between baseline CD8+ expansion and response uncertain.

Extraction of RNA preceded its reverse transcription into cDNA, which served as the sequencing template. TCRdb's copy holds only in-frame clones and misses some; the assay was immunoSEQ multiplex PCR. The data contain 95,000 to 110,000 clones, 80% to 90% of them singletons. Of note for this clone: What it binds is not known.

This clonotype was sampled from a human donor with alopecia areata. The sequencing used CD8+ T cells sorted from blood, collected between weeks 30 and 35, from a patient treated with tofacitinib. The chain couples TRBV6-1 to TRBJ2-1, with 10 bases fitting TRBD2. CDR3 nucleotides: TGTGCCAGCAGTGATCGGAGCGGGGGGGCCGATGAGCAGTTCTTC. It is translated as CASSDRSGGADEQFF.